This T cell receptor beta chain was sequenced in a study of T cell repertoires and HLA-DP antigens (dated by TCRdb to 2016 to 2019). With respect to the entire study: The study used an in vitro model of CD4+ T cell alloreactivity against allogeneic HLA-DP presented by transduced HeLa cells. Compared with self, one alloantigen differed at one amino acid in the peptide-binding groove and the other differed at under 13, modelling structurally similar versus dissimilar alloantigens. Average DNA input was roughly 220 ng for sorted CD137+CD4+ samples, compared with 1,000 to 1,500 ng for pre-culture CD4+ samples. The three donors were two male and one female, with ages ranging from the 18-to-29 to the 60-to-69 age band.

TCRB CDR3 regions were amplified with the immunoSEQ multiplex PCR using forward primers for 54 TRBV segments and reverse primers for 13 TRBJ segments. For pre-culture CD4+ samples, sequencing was done at deep resolution with a target of 200,000 to 250,000 T cell genomes. Sequencing of the amplicons on an Illumina HiSeq System generated 87 bp reads spanning the CDR3. Regarding the original processing steps: Correction for PCR and sequencing errors was applied to reads, and CDR3 regions were defined through alignment to IMGT reference sequences. Synthetic template pools were used to estimate the numbers of templates and unique rearrangements. Clonality was computed as 1 minus Pielou's evenness. The Daley-Smith estimator was used to estimate richness. Morisita's index was used to measure repertoire overlap. A clone counted as low-abundance if it appeared in cultured samples but went undetected in the pre-culture repertoire of the same donor. The immuneACCESS repertoire file appears here via TCRdb, limited to in-frame rearrangements. These files lack a portion of the clones; in checked studies, under half of the deficit traces to unresolved V genes, and the cause of the others is not known. V, J and clone size were drawn from that table, and D and trimming were deduced from the DNA. Here the sample has 65,000 to 90,000 clones; about four fifths occur a single time. The top ten constitute about 1.4% of the sample.

V is cut by 3 bases and J by 5 bases, and the space between the germline ends is 14 bases. The CDR3 holds 15 amino acids from the cysteine to the phenylalanine. Here the CDR3 DNA is all that survives: 45 bases in frame from base 1. As encoded in the germline V gene, CDR1 is SGHTA while CDR2 is FQGNSA. The study at large found these results: Similar clonality (about 0.39) was observed for sorted CD137+ cells against both alloantigens, and this clonality was much higher than that observed in pre-culture samples (about 0.041). The naive and memory CD4+ repertoires were not analysed as separate populations. The study was limited by having only a few donors, by relying on a non-physiological HeLa antigen-presenting system, and by using total CD4+ responder cells. Clones undetected before culture had an average cumulative frequency of about 38% against one allele versus approximately 50% against the other.

Of note for this clone: Its antigen is currently not known. Qualities for individual bases were not recorded, and no much larger clone is one base off.

Untouched CD4+ T cells were isolated from Ficoll-separated PBMC by magnetic bead negative selection, reaching an average purity of 97.7%. Using magnetic beads, untouched CD4+ T cells were isolated from Ficoll-separated PBMC at approximately 98% purity, with only negligible CD8+ contamination. Peripheral blood mononuclear cells were supplied by the buffy coats of a few healthy blood donors, who served as the study donors. Each of the three donors was CMV seronegative. The DNeasy Blood & Tissue Kit was used to extract genomic DNA. TCRB sequencing was performed on genomic DNA from sorted CD137+CD4+ cells and pre-culture CD4+ baseline samples from each subject.

Specimen: CD4+ T cells from PBMCs. The chain is made from TRBV7-2 and TRBJ1-3, with no confidently assigned D gene. The TCR was taken from a man between 60 and 75 years old in good health and CMV-seronegative. The bases are TGTGCCAGCAGCTTGGTTTATGGCCCACGAAACACCATATATTTT. It specifies CASSLVYGPRNTIYF.